This TCR beta chain comes out of a study of response to subunit inactivated influenza vaccine. The V and J ends lost 3 bases and 7 bases respectively, with 16 bases between them. Germline V gene data show CDR1 as KGHSH and CDR2 as LQKENI. This CDR3 has 15 amino acids. Study-wide points: Few additional T cells are recruited per seasonal influenza vaccination, authors suggested.

Note on this clonotype: Its antigen is undetermined.

TCRdb processed the RT-PCR reads anew with MiXCR; each CDR3 protein has one entry. The data show about 620,000 distinct CDR3 sequences, with about 12% seen just once and roughly a tenth held by the top ten. This chain uses TRBV18 with TRBJ2-4; unclear D gene. This sample comprised PBMCs from blood, obtained on the day of vaccination. The origin of this receptor is a man in his fifties or sixties who received an inactivated influenza vaccine. DNA of the CDR3: TGTGCCAGCTCACCTACCCTTAGCAAAATCAACATTCAGTACTTC. This translates into CASSPTLSKINIQYF. Full variable domain (outside the CDR3, taken from reference TRBV18 and TRBJ2-4): NAGVMQNPRHLVRRRGQEARLRCSPMKGHSHVYWYRQLPEEGLKFMVYLQKENIIDESGMPKERFSAEFPKEGPSILRIQQVVRGDSAAYFCASSPTLSKINIQYFGAGTRLSVL.